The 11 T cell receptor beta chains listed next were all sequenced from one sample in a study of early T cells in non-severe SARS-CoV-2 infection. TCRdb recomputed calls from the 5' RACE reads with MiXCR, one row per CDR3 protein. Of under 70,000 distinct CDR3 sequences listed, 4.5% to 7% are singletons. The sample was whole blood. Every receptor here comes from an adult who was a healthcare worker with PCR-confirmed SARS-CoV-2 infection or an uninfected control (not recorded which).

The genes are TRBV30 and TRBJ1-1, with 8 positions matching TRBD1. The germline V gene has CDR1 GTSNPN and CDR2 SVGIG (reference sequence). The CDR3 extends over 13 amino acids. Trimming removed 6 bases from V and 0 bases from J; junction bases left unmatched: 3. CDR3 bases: TGTGCCTGTACAGGGGGAATGAACACTGAAGCTTTCTTT. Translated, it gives CACTGGMNTEAFF.

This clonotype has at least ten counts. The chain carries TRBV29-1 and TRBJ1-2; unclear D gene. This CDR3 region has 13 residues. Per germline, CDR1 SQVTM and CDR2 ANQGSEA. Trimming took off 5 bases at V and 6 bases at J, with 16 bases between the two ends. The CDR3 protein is CSVLDTRVDGYTF. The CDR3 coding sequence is TGCAGCGTTCTAGACACGAGGGTGGATGGCTACACCTTC.

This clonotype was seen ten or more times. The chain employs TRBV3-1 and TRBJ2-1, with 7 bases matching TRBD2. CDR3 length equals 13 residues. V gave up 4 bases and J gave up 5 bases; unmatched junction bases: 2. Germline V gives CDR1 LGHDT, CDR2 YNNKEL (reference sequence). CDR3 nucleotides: TGTGCCAGCAGCCGAGCGGGGAACAATGAGCAGTTCTTC. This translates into CASSRAGNNEQFF.

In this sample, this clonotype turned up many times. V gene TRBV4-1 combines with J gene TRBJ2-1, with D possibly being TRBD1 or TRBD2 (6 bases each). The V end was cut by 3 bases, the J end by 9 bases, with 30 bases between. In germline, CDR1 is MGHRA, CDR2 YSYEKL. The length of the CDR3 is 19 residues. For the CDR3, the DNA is TGCGCCAGCAGCCACCCCAAAGGTCTGGGCAGGGGAGGTAACGGTGAGCAGTTCTTC. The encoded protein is CASSHPKGLGRGGNGEQFF.

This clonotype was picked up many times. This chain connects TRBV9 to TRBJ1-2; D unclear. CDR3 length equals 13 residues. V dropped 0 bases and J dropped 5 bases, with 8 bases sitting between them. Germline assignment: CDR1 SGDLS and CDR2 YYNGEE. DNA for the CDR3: TGTGCCAGCAGCGTAGGTGGGCGGTATGGCTACACCTTC. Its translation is CASSVGGRYGYTF.

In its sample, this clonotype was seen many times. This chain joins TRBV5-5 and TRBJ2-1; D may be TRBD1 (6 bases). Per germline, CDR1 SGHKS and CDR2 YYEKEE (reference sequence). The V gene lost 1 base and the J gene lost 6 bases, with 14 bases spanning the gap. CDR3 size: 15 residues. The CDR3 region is CASSLRAGAPNEQFF. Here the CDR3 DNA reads TGTGCCAGCAGCTTGCGGGCAGGGGCCCCCAATGAGCAGTTCTTC.

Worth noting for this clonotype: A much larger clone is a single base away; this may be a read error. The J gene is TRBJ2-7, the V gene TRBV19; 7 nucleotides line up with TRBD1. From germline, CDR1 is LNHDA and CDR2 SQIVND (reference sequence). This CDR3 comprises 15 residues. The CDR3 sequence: CVSSRFRDSGYEQYF. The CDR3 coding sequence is TGTGTCAGTAGTCGGTTCCGGGACAGTGGTTACGAGCAGTACTTC.

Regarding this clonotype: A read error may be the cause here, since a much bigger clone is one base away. CDR3 DNA sequence: TGTGCCAGCAGCATAGCAAGCAATGAGCAGTACTTC. Translating gives CASSIASNEQYF. The chain carries TRBV4-2 and TRBJ2-1; D gene unclear. The better agreement between TRBJ2-7 and the DNA end casts doubt on the J call. The CDR3 extends over 12 amino acids. Germline V gene sequence: CDR1 LGHNA, CDR2 YNFKEQ.

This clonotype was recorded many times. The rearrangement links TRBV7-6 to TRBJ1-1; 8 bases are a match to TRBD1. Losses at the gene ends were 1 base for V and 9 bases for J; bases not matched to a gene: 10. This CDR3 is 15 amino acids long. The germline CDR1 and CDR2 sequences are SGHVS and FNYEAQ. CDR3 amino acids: CASSLDAGQGDQAFF. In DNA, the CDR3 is TGTGCCAGCAGCTTAGACGCCGGACAGGGAGACCAAGCTTTCTTT.

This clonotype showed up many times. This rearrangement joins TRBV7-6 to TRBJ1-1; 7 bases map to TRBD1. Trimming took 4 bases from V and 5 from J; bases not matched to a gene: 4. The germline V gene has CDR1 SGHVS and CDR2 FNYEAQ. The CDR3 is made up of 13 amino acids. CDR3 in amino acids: CASSSGQSTEAFF. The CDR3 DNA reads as TGTGCCAGCAGCTCGGGACAGAGTACTGAAGCTTTCTTT.

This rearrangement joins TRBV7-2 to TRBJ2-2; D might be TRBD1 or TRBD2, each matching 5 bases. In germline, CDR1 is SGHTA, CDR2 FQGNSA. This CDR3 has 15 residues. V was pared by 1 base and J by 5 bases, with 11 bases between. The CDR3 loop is CASSLVGVTTGELFF. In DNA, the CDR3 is TGTGCCAGCAGCTTAGTGGGGGTAACGACCGGGGAGCTGTTTTTT. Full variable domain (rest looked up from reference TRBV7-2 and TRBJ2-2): GAGVSQSPSNKVTEKGKDVELRCDPISGHTALYWYRQSLGQGLEFLIYFQGNSAPDKSGLPSDRFSAERTGGSVSTLTIQRTQQEDSAVYLCASSLVGVTTGELFFGEGSRLTVL.